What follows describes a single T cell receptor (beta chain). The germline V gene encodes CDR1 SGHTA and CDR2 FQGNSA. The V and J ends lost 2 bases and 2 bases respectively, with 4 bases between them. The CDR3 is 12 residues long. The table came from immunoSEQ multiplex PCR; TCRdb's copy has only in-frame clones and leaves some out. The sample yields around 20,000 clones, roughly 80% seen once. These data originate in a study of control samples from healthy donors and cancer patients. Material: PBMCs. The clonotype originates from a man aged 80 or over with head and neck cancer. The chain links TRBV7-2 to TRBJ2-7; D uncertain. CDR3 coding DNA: TGTGCCAGCAGCTTAAATCCCTACGAGCAGTACTTC. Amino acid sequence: CASSLNPYEQYF.